Listed here are 30 T cell receptor beta chains from one sample, sequenced in a study of Graves' ophthalmopathy and Graves' hyperthyroidism. RNA transcripts yielded amplified TCR beta CDR3 regions. HTBI primers primed a first-round RT-PCR, and a second-round multiplex PCR followed. TCRdb independently ran MiXCR on the multiplex PCR reads; one entry per CDR3 protein. The sample consists of 660,000 or so distinct CDR3 sequences, about 38% of them appearing once. Sequencing was carried out using peripheral blood. Every receptor here comes from an adult man with Graves' ophthalmopathy.

A remark on this clonotype: Being one base from a much bigger clone, this may be a read error. V usage is TRBV19 and J usage is TRBJ2-7; 11 bases fit TRBD2. From germline, CDR1 is LNHDA and CDR2 SQIVND (reference sequence). The CDR3 length is 14 residues. CDR3 bases: TGTGTCAGTAGACTAGCGGGAACAACCTACGAGCAGTACTTC. This translates into CVSRLAGTTYEQYF.

For this clonotype: This may be a read error: a much more frequent sequence differs by one nucleotide. The rearrangement uses TRBV24-1 and TRBJ1-6; possible D gene TRBD1, 5 bases. This CDR3 has 15 amino acids. The germline CDR1 and CDR2 sequences are KGHDR and SFDVKD. Between the trimmed V and J ends, which lost 4 bases and 7 bases, there was a span of 13 bases. The DNA for the CDR3 is TGTGCCACCAGTGAATTGACAGCCTGGAATTCACCCCTCCACTTT. This translates into CATSELTAWNSPLHF.

CDR3 residues: CASSYGVNSAGELFF. CDR3 coding DNA: TGTGCCAGCAGTTACGGGGTAAATAGCGCTGGGGAGCTGTTTTTT. The chain links TRBV6-1 to TRBJ2-2, with a possible D match to TRBD2 (5 bases). CDR1 and CDR2 (germline): MNHNS, SASEGT. Trimming pared 5 bases from V and 8 bases from J, leaving 18 bases between. This CDR3 region has 15 residues.

This rearrangement joins TRBV19 to TRBJ1-5; D possibly corresponds to TRBD1 (6 bases). V shed 5 bases and J shed 11 bases, with 16 bases lying between them. Germline loops: CDR1 LNHDA, CDR2 SQIVND (reference sequence). The CDR3 extends over 13 amino acids. The CDR3 bases are TGTGCCAGTAGTTCCGGACAGTGGGAGACCCAGCATTTT. Its protein is CASSSGQWETQHF.

About this clonotype itself: No DNA is shown, since the ends of the CDR3 on it are uncertain; the CDR3 is the one TCRdb lists. The rearrangement joins TRBV19 to TRBJ2-1. Per germline, CDR1 LNHDA and CDR2 SQIVND (reference sequence). The CDR3 has 14 residues if both end residues are counted. CDR3 protein: CASSILARHNEQFF.

The gene calls are TRBV10-3 and TRBJ2-6, with 7 bases fitting TRBD1. The V gene end was trimmed by 3 bases and the J gene end by 0 bases; junction bases not matched to a gene: 5. The CDR3 runs to 17 residues. Germline CDR1 ENHRY, CDR2 SYGVKD. CDR3 in amino acids: CAISENRDSSGANVLTF. DNA for the CDR3: TGTGCCATCAGTGAAAATCGGGACAGCTCTGGGGCCAACGTCCTGACTTTC.

This chain connects TRBV19 to TRBJ2-3; D is ambiguous. V was pared by 5 bases and J by 0 bases, with 15 bases between. This CDR3 is built from 16 residues. Germline CDR1 and CDR2: LNHDA and SQIVND (reference sequence). CDR3 residues: CASSLPGTYSTDTQYF. The CDR3 coding sequence is TGTGCCAGTAGTCTTCCGGGTACCTACAGCACAGATACGCAGTATTTT. The entire variable domain, with the rest obtained from reference TRBV19 and TRBJ2-3, is as follows: DGGITQSPKYLFRKEGQNVTLSCEQNLNHDAMYWYRQDPGQGLRLIYYSQIVNDFQKGDIAEGYSVSREKKESFPLTVTSAQKNPTAFYLCASSLPGTYSTDTQYFGPGTRLTVL.

A remark on this clonotype: Its ends do not fully match the called genes, so a read error is possible. The rearrangement joins TRBV20-1 to TRBJ2-5, with D maybe TRBD2 (6 bases). Germline lookup yields CDR1 DFQATT and CDR2 SNEGSKA (reference sequence). This CDR3 is built from 15 residues. The CDR3 DNA reads TGCAGTGCTAGAGGGGTTAGCGGCCCCCAAGAGACCCAGGACTTC. Protein sequence: CSARGVSGPQETQDF.

CDR3 region: CATSRYRGSNQPQHF. CDR3 coding DNA: TGTGCCACCAGCAGATACAGGGGGAGCAATCAGCCCCAGCATTTT. V usage is TRBV15 and J usage is TRBJ1-5, with 8 positions matching TRBD1. Per germline, CDR1 LNHNV and CDR2 YYDKDF (reference sequence). The CDR3 contains 15 residues. After removal of 2 bases from V and 1 base from J, the junction contained 1 base not matched to a gene.

The chain recombines TRBV2 with TRBJ1-1; D might be TRBD1 (6 bases). This CDR3 has 13 amino acids. V was clipped by 5 bases and J by 7 bases, with 14 bases between them. The V gene's germline CDR1 is SNHLY and CDR2 FYNNEI. The CDR3 region is CASSPGHGVEAFF. CDR3 nucleotide sequence: TGTGCCAGCAGTCCGGGACATGGGGTTGAAGCTTTCTTT.

In this sample, this clonotype turned up many times. The V and J genes are TRBV14 and TRBJ1-6; D is uncertain. Germline V CDR1 and CDR2: SGHDN, FVKESK. V was pared by 3 bases and J by 11 bases, with 14 bases between. This CDR3 is built from 14 residues. CDR3 DNA: TGTGCCAGCAGCCAGACGGCCAGGAGGACACCCCTCCACTTT. Translation gives CASSQTARRTPLHF.

The chain joins TRBV7-2 to TRBJ1-1; 9 positions agree with TRBD1. Germline V gene lookup returns CDR1 SGHTA and CDR2 FQGNSA. V lost 8 bases to trimming and J lost 1 base; unmatched junction nucleotides: 11. CDR3 length equals 16 residues. The CDR3 DNA sequence: TGTGCCAGCTCACCGGGACAGGGTGTGGGGAACACTGAAGCTTTCTTT. Protein: CASSPGQGVGNTEAFF.

At least ten counts were recorded for this clonotype. The chain has TRBV7-8 and TRBJ1-5, with 9 bases that match TRBD1. Germline V gene data show CDR1 as SGHVS and CDR2 as FQNEAQ. After removal of 5 bases from V and 11 bases from J, the junction contained 7 bases not matched to a gene. The CDR3 has 13 amino acids. The CDR3 protein is CASSPGTGSAQHF. The CDR3 nucleotides read TGTGCCAGCAGCCCAGGGACAGGGTCCGCCCAGCATTTT.

The V gene is TRBV5-1, the J gene TRBJ2-5, with TRBD1 matching over 8 bases. The V segment lost 4 bases and the J segment 4 bases; nucleotides outside the gene matches: 12. Looked up from germline, CDR1 is SGHRS and CDR2 is YFSETQ. CDR3 size: 16 residues. CDR3 sequence reads: CASSTPDRDSGETQYF. The CDR3 nucleotides read TGCGCCAGCAGCACGCCGGACAGGGATAGTGGAGAGACCCAGTACTTC.

This clonotype occurred a few times. V is TRBV6-2 or TRBV6-3 and J is TRBJ1-5; 8 bases map to TRBD1. Germline assignment: CDR1 MNHEY and CDR2 SVGEGT. J gave up 3 bases and V 5 bases, and 3 bases lay outside the gene matches. The CDR3 is 14 amino acids. DNA for the CDR3: TGTGCCAGCAGTAATCAGGGGGCCAATCAGCCCCAGCATTTT. This translates into CASSNQGANQPQHF.

In its sample, this clonotype was seen a few times. V gene TRBV24-1 combines with J gene TRBJ1-2; 8 nucleotides agree with TRBD1. The CDR3 covers 14 residues. Germline values: CDR1 KGHDR, CDR2 SFDVKD. The V segment lost 9 bases and the J segment 5 bases; nucleotides outside the gene matches: 10. CDR3 sequence: CATAPGDRLYGYTF. CDR3 sequence (DNA): TGTGCCACCGCCCCCGGGGACAGGCTTTATGGCTACACCTTC.

This clonotype was observed at least ten times. The genes are TRBV4-2 and TRBJ2-7; the match to TRBD2 covers 9 bases. The CDR3 consists of 15 residues. Germline CDR1 and CDR2: LGHNA and YNFKEQ. The V gene end was trimmed by 1 base and the J gene end by 6 bases; junction bases not matched to a gene: 7. CDR3 nucleotide sequence: TGTGCCAGCAGCCAAGTGGGCGGGAGGGACTCCGAGCAGTACTTC. Translated: CASSQVGGRDSEQYF.

V gene TRBV9 combines with J gene TRBJ2-7, with D possibly matching TRBD2 (5 bases). In germline, CDR1 is SGDLS, CDR2 YYNGEE. The CDR3 length is 14 residues. Trimming took 4 bases from V and 3 from J, leaving 14 bases between them. CDR3 in amino acids: CASSIEIGNYEQYF. CDR3 nucleotide sequence: TGTGCCAGCAGCATAGAGATCGGGAACTACGAGCAGTACTTC.

This clonotype was recorded many times. The V and J genes are TRBV7-8 and TRBJ1-3; the match to TRBD1 covers 9 bases. J gave up 5 bases and V 4 bases, and 3 bases lay outside the gene matches. This CDR3 is built from 14 residues. Germline lookup yields CDR1 SGHVS and CDR2 FQNEAQ. CDR3 bases: TGTGCCAGCAGCTCGACAGGGGGAAGAAACACCATATATTTT. This translates into CASSSTGGRNTIYF.

This clonotype was recorded at least ten times. The rearrangement links TRBV9 to TRBJ2-5; 7 bases agree with TRBD1. The CDR3 totals 19 residues. J lost 2 bases, V lost 2 bases, and 18 bases had no gene match. Germline values: CDR1 SGDLS, CDR2 YYNGEE. CDR3 bases: TGTGCCAGCAGCGTCAGCTCCGTAGCTGGGGACAGCCTACAAGAGACCCAGTACTTC. Translated: CASSVSSVAGDSLQETQYF. Combining the CDR3 with reference TRBV9 and TRBJ2-5 gives the whole variable domain DSGVTQTPKHLITATGQRVTLRCSPRSGDLSVYWYQQSLDQGLQFLIQYYNGEERAKGNILERFSAQQFPDLHSELNLSSLELGDSALYFCASSVSSVAGDSLQETQYFGPGTRLLVL.

This sequence joins TRBV7-2 and TRBJ1-2; possibly TRBD1 for D (5 bases). With 5 bases removed from V and 7 bases from J, the gap between germline ends came to 17 bases. Germline V gene sequence: CDR1 SGHTA, CDR2 FQGNSA. The CDR3 consists of 14 residues. The CDR3 sequence is CASSPGGVIGGYTF. For the CDR3, the DNA is TGTGCCAGCAGCCCAGGAGGGGTTATTGGTGGCTACACCTTC.

The rearrangement links TRBV12-3 or TRBV12-4 to TRBJ1-6; the D is unclear. The CDR3 is made up of 14 amino acids. The V and J ends lost 4 bases and 9 bases respectively, with 13 bases between them. The CDR3 here is CASSSTRESSPLHF. Here the CDR3 DNA reads TGTGCCAGCAGTTCCACCCGGGAAAGTTCACCCCTCCACTTT.

V usage is TRBV24-1 and J usage is TRBJ1-2; 9 positions match TRBD1. Germline CDR1 KGHDR, CDR2 SFDVKD. With V trimmed by 4 bases and J by 8 bases, 19 bases remained unmatched. The CDR3 covers 18 residues. The CDR3 loop is CATSDQLPGQGSLRGYTF. CDR3 in DNA: TGTGCCACCAGTGACCAGCTCCCGGGACAGGGTAGCCTTAGGGGCTACACCTTC.

This clonotype was detected a few times. The CDR3 sequence: CASRRVGISYEQYF. CDR3 coding DNA: TGTGCCAGCAGGAGGGTGGGTATCTCCTACGAGCAGTACTTC. This chain uses TRBV6-2 or TRBV6-3 with TRBJ2-7; perhaps TRBD2 as D (5 bases). This CDR3 comprises 14 residues. From germline, CDR1 is MNHEY and CDR2 SVGEGT. The germline V and J ends were trimmed by 6 bases and 0 bases, with 12 bases remaining between them.

V gene TRBV3-1 combines with J gene TRBJ1-1, with D unresolved. The germline CDR1 and CDR2 sequences are LGHDT and YNNKEL (reference sequence). V dropped 9 bases and J dropped 4 bases, with 12 bases sitting between them. The CDR3 is made up of 12 amino acids. The CDR3 region has the DNA TGTGCCAGGTGGCTGATCCCCACTGAAGCTTTCTTT. Protein product: CARWLIPTEAFF.

The chain recombines TRBV6-5 with TRBJ1-3; tentative D call: TRBD1 (5 bases). Trimming shortened V by 2 bases and J by 2 bases, and 7 bases separated the two germline ends. Germline CDR1 MNHEY, CDR2 SVGAGI. The CDR3 loop spans 14 amino acids. The CDR3 loop reads CASSYQDTGNTIYF. CDR3 nucleotides: TGTGCCAGCAGTTACCAGGACACTGGAAACACCATATATTTT.

Many counts were recorded for this clonotype. This chain links TRBV25-1 with TRBJ1-1; the D gene is possibly TRBD1 (5 bases). The CDR3 is made up of 11 amino acids. Germline assignment: CDR1 MGHDK and CDR2 SYGVNS. Trimming shortened V by 8 bases and J by 6 bases, and 10 bases separated the two germline ends. DNA of the CDR3: TGTGCCAGCTTGAGGGGAGCTGAAGCTTTCTTT. This encodes CASLRGAEAFF.

Many counts were recorded for this clonotype. The chain uses TRBV6-5 and TRBJ1-5; 11 nucleotides match TRBD1. Germline V gives CDR1 MNHEY, CDR2 SVGAGI. Unmatched junction bases numbered 14, after V lost 6 bases and J lost 1 base. The CDR3 sequence is 19 residues long. CDR3 in amino acids: CASSHVRDRGLRSNQPQHF. CDR3 sequence (DNA): TGTGCCAGCAGCCACGTCCGGGACAGGGGGTTGAGGAGCAATCAGCCCCAGCATTTT.

The chain links TRBV24-1 to TRBJ2-6, with D hard to call. Germline V gene sequence: CDR1 KGHDR, CDR2 SFDVKD. This CDR3 comprises 15 residues. V dropped 6 bases and J dropped 0 bases, with 8 bases sitting between them. The CDR3, as DNA: TGTGCCACCAGTTTGGCGAGCTCTGGGGCCAACGTCCTGACTTTC. This sequence encodes CATSLASSGANVLTF.

This clonotype was detected ten times or more. The CDR3 reads CAIQGQIVDGYTF. In DNA form, the CDR3 reads TGTGCCATTCAAGGACAGATCGTTGATGGCTACACCTTC. This rearrangement joins TRBV6-6 to TRBJ1-2; maybe TRBD1 (6 bases). The V end was cut by 10 bases, the J end by 6 bases, with 18 bases between. CDR1 MNHNY and CDR2 SVGAGI come from the germline V gene (reference sequence). The CDR3 runs to 13 residues.